These 15 T cell receptor beta chains were all obtained from the same sample, sequenced in a study of T cell responses to AZD1222 COVID-19 vaccine. Here immunoSEQ multiplex PCR was the method, and the copy in TCRdb shows in-frame clones only, minus some. Among some 170,000 clones listed, over 85% were seen once. The specimen was peripheral blood, collected on day 0 of AZD1222 vaccination. The origin of the receptors is an adult in good health.

The chain is built from TRBV6-6 and TRBJ2-2; D perhaps matches TRBD2 (6 bases). CDR1 and CDR2 (germline): MNHNY, SVGAGI (reference sequence). Between the trimmed V and J ends, which lost 2 bases and 4 bases, there was a span of 11 bases. This CDR3 spans 15 amino acids. The CDR3 DNA reads as TGTGCCAGCAGTTACGGCGGGGTAGGCACCGGGGAGCTGTTTTTT. It yields the protein CASSYGGVGTGELFF.

The chain recombines TRBV7-2 with TRBJ2-7; 12 bases are shared with TRBD2. The CDR3 loop spans 14 amino acids. Unmatched junction bases numbered 4, after V lost 4 bases and J lost 6 bases. Germline-derived CDR1 and CDR2 are SGHTA and FQGNSA. The CDR3 is CASSSSSGRAEQYF. The CDR3 region has the DNA TGTGCCAGCAGCTCCTCTAGCGGGAGGGCCGAGCAGTACTTC.

The chain is built from TRBV21-1 and TRBJ2-7; the table's D call, TRBD2, was not checked against the DNA. TRBV21-1 is reported as a pseudogene. CDR3 length: 12 amino acids. In DNA, the CDR3 is TGTGCCATCCGTGGACTAGCTGCGAAACAGTACTTC. Protein: CAIRGLAAKQYF.

V gene TRBV29-1 combines with J gene TRBJ2-7, with a weak D call TRBD1 (6 bases). The CDR3 sequence is 13 residues long. V was trimmed by 4 bases and J by 3 bases, leaving 13 bases between them. CDR1 and CDR2 (germline): SQVTM, ANQGSEA. CDR3 residues: CSVVGAPFYEQYF. For the CDR3, the DNA is TGCAGCGTTGTGGGGGCTCCCTTCTACGAGCAGTACTTC.

The rearrangement uses TRBV2 and TRBJ1-2, with 7 bases fitting TRBD1. The CDR3 extends over 12 amino acids. The V gene's germline CDR1 is SNHLY and CDR2 FYNNEI. V dropped 10 bases and J dropped 6; count of bases not matched to a gene: 8. CDR3: CATGDRVNGYTF. As DNA, the CDR3 is TGTGCCACCGGCGACAGGGTTAATGGCTACACCTTC.

V is TRBV19 and J is TRBJ1-5; D might be TRBD1 (5 bases). The CDR3 runs 14 residues. V lost 5 bases to trimming and J lost 0 bases, with 8 bases between them. Germline V gene data show CDR1 as LNHDA and CDR2 as SQIVND (reference sequence). The chain's CDR3 is CASSARVSNQPQHF. CDR3 nucleotide sequence: TGTGCCAGTAGTGCCAGGGTTAGCAATCAGCCCCAGCATTTT.

This chain links TRBV6-1 with TRBJ1-1; D gene ambiguous. This CDR3 spans 13 amino acids. The V end was cut by 2 bases, the J end by 3 bases, with 7 bases between. Germline V gene lookup returns CDR1 MNHNS and CDR2 SASEGT. The CDR3 loop reads CASSERGYTEAFF. The CDR3 DNA is TGTGCCAGCAGTGAACGGGGATACACTGAAGCTTTCTTT.

This chain uses TRBV7-8 with TRBJ2-3; 16 nucleotides agree with TRBD2. J gave up 4 bases and V 7 bases, and 14 bases lay outside the gene matches. The V gene's germline CDR1 is SGHVS and CDR2 FQNEAQ. The CDR3 runs to 19 residues. DNA of the CDR3: TGTGCCAGCACCCTTATTGGGATGGGACTAGCGGGAGGGGCAGATACGCAGTATTTT. Amino acid sequence: CASTLIGMGLAGGADTQYF. Together with reference TRBV7-8 and TRBJ2-3, the CDR3 gives the full variable domain: GAGVSQSPRYKVAKRGQDVALRCDPISGHVSLFWYQQALGQGPEFLTYFQNEAQLDKSGLPSDRFFAERPEGSVSTLKIQRTQQEDSAVYLCASTLIGMGLAGGADTQYFGPGTRLTVL.

This sequence joins TRBV19 and TRBJ1-1; D remains ambiguous. The CDR3 consists of 13 residues. The V and J ends lost 3 bases and 1 base respectively, with 6 bases between them. Germline CDR1 is LNHDA and CDR2 is SQIVND (reference sequence). The CDR3 region is CASSIPRNTEAFF. The CDR3 coding sequence is TGTGCCAGTAGTATCCCCAGGAACACTGAAGCTTTCTTT.

The genes are TRBV19 and TRBJ2-1; possible D gene TRBD2, 5 bases. This CDR3 is 14 amino acids long. V lost 3 bases and J lost 5, with 11 bases in between. Germline V gene data show CDR1 as LNHDA and CDR2 as SQIVND (reference sequence). The chain's CDR3 is CASSISVDNNEQFF. CDR3 nucleotide sequence: TGTGCCAGTAGTATTAGCGTCGATAACAATGAGCAGTTCTTC.

This clone has only a few counts. The chain carries TRBV7-9 and TRBJ1-1; D is ambiguous. V dropped 9 bases and J dropped 2 bases, with 7 bases sitting between them. The CDR3 loop spans 11 amino acids. CDR1 and CDR2 from the germline V gene are SEHNR and FQNEAQ (reference sequence). The CDR3 nucleotides are TGTGCCAGTGTTTTTAACACTGAAGCTTTCTTT. It translates to CASVFNTEAFF.

This clone appeared once. The chain combines TRBV29-1 with TRBJ1-3, with D perhaps matching TRBD1 (6 bases). Germline V CDR1 and CDR2: SQVTM, ANQGSEA. CDR3 size: 14 residues. Trimming stripped 5 bases from V and 4 bases from J, with 15 bases between. The CDR3 protein is CSVLRGSLGNTIYF. The DNA of the CDR3 is TGCAGCGTTTTGAGGGGGTCTCTCGGAAACACCATATATTTT.

The CDR3 here is CATTAGNTGELFF. CDR3 coding DNA: TGTGCCACAACCGCCGGGAACACCGGGGAGCTGTTTTTT. This chain joins TRBV5-4 and TRBJ2-2; D unresolved. The germline V and J ends were trimmed by 9 bases and 1 base, with 10 bases remaining between them. CDR1 and CDR2 (germline): SGHNT, YYREEE (reference sequence). The CDR3 has 13 amino acids.

The sample holds one count of this clone. V is TRBV6-1 and J is TRBJ1-1; D is unresolved. The CDR3 runs to 11 residues. From germline, CDR1 is MNHNS and CDR2 SASEGT. Trimming stripped 3 bases from V and 6 bases from J, with 5 bases between. CDR3 protein: CASSEIAEAFF. The CDR3 nucleotides are TGTGCCAGCAGTGAGATCGCTGAAGCTTTCTTT.

The chain recombines TRBV18 with TRBJ2-6; no reliable D call. CDR1 is KGHSH and CDR2 is LQKENI in the germline V gene. V was pared by 1 base and J by 0 bases, with 13 bases between. The CDR3 extends over 18 amino acids. The CDR3 loop reads CASSPLGKGSSGANVLTF. CDR3 nucleotide sequence: TGTGCCAGCTCACCACTCGGAAAGGGATCCTCTGGGGCCAACGTCCTGACTTTC.